The clone carrying this TCR beta chain was seen a handful of times. The antigen remains undetermined. Sequenced by immunoSEQ multiplex PCR; TCRdb stores in-frame clones only, minus some. The sample holds fewer than 100,000 clones; about 86% are singletons and the top ten take roughly 1.5%. J was trimmed by 1 base and V by 6 bases; bases with no gene match: 3. CDR3 length equals 12 residues. Germline V gene sequence: CDR1 SQVTM, CDR2 ANQGSEA. These data come from a study of OX40 agonist ivuxolimab in advanced cancers. Study-level findings and limits: Average numbers of expanded clones were greater in CD8+ T cells than in CD4+.

The starting material was CD4+ or CD8+ T cells sorted from blood, obtained in a trial of the OX40 agonist ivuxolimab. The chain links TRBV29-1 to TRBJ2-7, with 7 bases lining up with TRBD1. The clonotype comes from an adult with an advanced solid tumor such as melanoma, head and neck, liver or kidney cancer. CDR3 sequence: CSVSTGSYEQYF. The CDR3, as DNA: TGCAGCGTGTCGACAGGGTCCTACGAGCAGTACTTC.